This TCR beta chain was observed in a study of T cell responses to AZD1222 COVID-19 vaccine. TCRdb's table, derived via immunoSEQ multiplex PCR, lists solely in-frame clones and lacks some. There are about 140,000 clones in the sample; 75% to 90% occur only once, and over 4% lies in the top ten. In germline, CDR1 is LNHDA, CDR2 SQIVND (reference sequence). V was shortened by 5 bases and J by 4 bases, with 18 bases between the two germline ends. This CDR3 has 16 residues. This sequence joins TRBV19 and TRBJ2-1; D might be TRBD1 (6 bases). This receptor was identified in an adult in good health. Sequences were derived from peripheral blood, sampled on day 0 of AZD1222 vaccination. CDR3 protein: CASSSYRDTKYNEQFF. CDR3 coding DNA: TGTGCCAGTAGTTCCTACAGGGACACCAAATACAATGAGCAGTTCTTC.